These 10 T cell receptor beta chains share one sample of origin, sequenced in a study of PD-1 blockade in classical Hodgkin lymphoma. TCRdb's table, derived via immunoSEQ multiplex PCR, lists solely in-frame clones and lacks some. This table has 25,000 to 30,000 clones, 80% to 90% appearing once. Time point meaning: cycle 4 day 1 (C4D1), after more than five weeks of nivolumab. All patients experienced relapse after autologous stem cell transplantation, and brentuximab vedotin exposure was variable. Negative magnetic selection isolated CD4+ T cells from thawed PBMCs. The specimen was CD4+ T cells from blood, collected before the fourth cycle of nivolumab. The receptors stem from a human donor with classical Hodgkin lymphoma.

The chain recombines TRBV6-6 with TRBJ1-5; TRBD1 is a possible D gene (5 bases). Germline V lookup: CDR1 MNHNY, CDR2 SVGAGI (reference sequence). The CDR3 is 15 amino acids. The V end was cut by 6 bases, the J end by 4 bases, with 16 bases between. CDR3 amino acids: CASRLDQGGNQPQHF. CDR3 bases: TGTGCCAGCAGATTAGATCAGGGAGGAAATCAGCCCCAGCATTTT.

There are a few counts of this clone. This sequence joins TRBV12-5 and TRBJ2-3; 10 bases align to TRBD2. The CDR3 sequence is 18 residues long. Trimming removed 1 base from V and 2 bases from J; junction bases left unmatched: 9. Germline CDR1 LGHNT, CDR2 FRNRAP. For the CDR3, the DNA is TGTGCTAGTGGTTTGGACCTCAGGACTAGCGGAATCACAGATACGCAGTATTTT. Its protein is CASGLDLRTSGITDTQYF.

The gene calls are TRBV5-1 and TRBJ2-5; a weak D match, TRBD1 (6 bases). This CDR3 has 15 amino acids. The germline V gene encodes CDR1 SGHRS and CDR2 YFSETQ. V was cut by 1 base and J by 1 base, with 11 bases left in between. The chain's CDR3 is CASSLSGQSQETQYF. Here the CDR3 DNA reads TGCGCCAGCAGCTTGTCCGGACAGAGCCAAGAGACCCAGTACTTC.

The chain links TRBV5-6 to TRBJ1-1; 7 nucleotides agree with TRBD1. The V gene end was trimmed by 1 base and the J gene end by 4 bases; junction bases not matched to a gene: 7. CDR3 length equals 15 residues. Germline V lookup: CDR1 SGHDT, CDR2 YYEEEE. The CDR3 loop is CASSLRARGITEAFF. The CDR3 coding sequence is TGTGCCAGCAGCTTGAGGGCCAGGGGGATCACTGAAGCTTTCTTT.

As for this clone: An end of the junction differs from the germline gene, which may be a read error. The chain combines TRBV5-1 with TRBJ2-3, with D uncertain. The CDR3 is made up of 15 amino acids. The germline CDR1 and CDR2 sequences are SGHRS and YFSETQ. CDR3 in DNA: TGCGCCAGCACCCCTTCCATAATCCGCACGGATACGCAGTATTTT. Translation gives CASTPSIIRTDTQYF.

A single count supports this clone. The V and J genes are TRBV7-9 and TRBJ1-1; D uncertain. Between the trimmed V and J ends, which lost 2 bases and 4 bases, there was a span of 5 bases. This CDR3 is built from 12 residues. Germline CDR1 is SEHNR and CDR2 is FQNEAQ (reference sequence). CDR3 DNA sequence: TGTGCCAGCAGCTTAAGCTTCACTGAAGCTTTCTTT. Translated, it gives CASSLSFTEAFF. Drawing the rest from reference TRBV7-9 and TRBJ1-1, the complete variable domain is DTGVSQNPRHKITKRGQNVTFRCDPISEHNRLYWYRQTLGQGPEFLTYFQNEAQLEKSRLLSDRFSAERPKGSFSTLEIQRTEQGDSAMYLCASSLSFTEAFFGQGTRLTVV.

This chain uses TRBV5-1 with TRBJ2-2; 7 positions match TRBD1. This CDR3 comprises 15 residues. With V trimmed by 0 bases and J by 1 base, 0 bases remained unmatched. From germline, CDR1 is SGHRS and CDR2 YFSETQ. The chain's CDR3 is CASSLGDRNTGELFF. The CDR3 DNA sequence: TGCGCCAGCAGCTTGGGGGACAGGAACACCGGGGAGCTGTTTTTT.

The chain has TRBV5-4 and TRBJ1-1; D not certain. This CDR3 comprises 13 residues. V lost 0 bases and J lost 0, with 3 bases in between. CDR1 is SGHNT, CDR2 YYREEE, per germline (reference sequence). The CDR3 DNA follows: TGTGCCAGCAGCTTGGGGCTGAACACTGAAGCTTTCTTT. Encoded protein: CASSLGLNTEAFF.

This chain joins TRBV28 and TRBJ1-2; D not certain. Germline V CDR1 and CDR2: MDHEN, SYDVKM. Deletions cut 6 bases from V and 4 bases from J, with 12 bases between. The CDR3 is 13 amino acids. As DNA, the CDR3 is TGTGCCAGCAGGCTACGGGCATTCTATGGCTACACCTTC. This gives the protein CASRLRAFYGYTF.

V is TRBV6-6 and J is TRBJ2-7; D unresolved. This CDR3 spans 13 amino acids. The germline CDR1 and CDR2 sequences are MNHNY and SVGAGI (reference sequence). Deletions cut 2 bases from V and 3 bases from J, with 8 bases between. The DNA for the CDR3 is TGTGCCAGCAGTTACAGGGCTCTCTACGAGCAGTACTTC. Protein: CASSYRALYEQYF.